The rows below give T cell receptor beta chains drawn from one sample of a study of T-cell memory formation after mild COVID-19. A single record per CDR3 protein comes from TCRdb applying MiXCR to the 5' RACE reads. The sample has around 130,000 distinct CDR3 sequences, approximately 15% seen once. Sequenced input: PBMCs or a T cell subset sorted from them (not recorded which). The receptors originated from an adult woman who had mild COVID-19 (a few samples of this study predate the infection). Cell type and time point are not known. CDR3s include the opening cysteine and the closing phenylalanine or tryptophan. The D gene is left open where the match is weak. Part of the rows lack a size; the others show once, few, many or a class for expanded clones.

V gene,D gene,J gene,clone size,CDR3 DNA,CDR3 protein
TRBV19,.,TRBJ2-5,.,TGTGCCAGTAGTCCCCGCGGTCTGGAGACCCAGTACTTC,CASSPRGLETQYF
TRBV5-4,TRBD1,TRBJ2-7,few,TGTGCCAGCAGCTTGGGACAGGGTCTGTTCTACGAGCAGTACTTC,CASSLGQGLFYEQYF
TRBV9,TRBD2,TRBJ2-7,few,TGTGCCAGCAGCGTGACTAGCGGGAGGACCTACGAGCAGTACTTC,CASSVTSGRTYEQYF
TRBV5-1,.,TRBJ1-1,few,TGCGCCAGCAGCTTGGGTAACGTCGGAGGCACTGAAGCTTTCTTT,CASSLGNVGGTEAFF
TRBV4-1,TRBD2,TRBJ2-2,few,TGCGCCAGCAGCCAGGCCCCTCCGGGACTAGCGGCCGGGGAGCTGTTTTTT,CASSQAPPGLAAGELFF
TRBV29-1,TRBD1,TRBJ1-6,few,TGCAGCGTTGGGGACAGGGGAGGTTCACCCCTCCACTTT,CSVGDRGGSPLHF
TRBV29-1,.,TRBJ2-3,.,TGCAGCGCCGGGCTAGGCACAGATACGCAGTATTTT,CSAGLGTDTQYF
TRBV25-1,.,TRBJ1-2,once,TGTGCCAGCAGTGAACTCGGGGATACCTTCTATGGCTACACCTTC,CASSELGDTFYGYTF
TRBV5-1,.,TRBJ1-4,.,TGCGCCAGCAGCCTCGGACGGTATAATGAAAAACTGTTTTTT,CASSLGRYNEKLFF
TRBV29-1,TRBD2,TRBJ2-7,few,TGCAGCGTTGAAGAAGCGGGGAGGTACGAGCAGTACTTC,CSVEEAGRYEQYF
TRBV7-3,.,TRBJ1-2,.,TGTGCCAGCCCAGGCTACGACTATGGCTACACCTTC,CASPGYDYGYTF
TRBV13,TRBD2,TRBJ2-7,.,TGTGCCAGCAGCGCCGGACTAGCGGGTTCCTACGAGCAGTACTTC,CASSAGLAGSYEQYF
TRBV18,.,TRBJ2-7,few,TGTGCCAGCTCACGTCAGTCCTACGAGCAGTACTTC,CASSRQSYEQYF
TRBV5-4,TRBD2,TRBJ2-7,.,TGTGCCAGCAGCTTGGGCCTAGCGGGGGTCTACGAGCAGTACTTC,CASSLGLAGVYEQYF
TRBV15,TRBD1,TRBJ1-1,few,TGTGCCACCAGCAGAGTAATCGGGACAGGGGAAGCTTTCTTT,CATSRVIGTGEAFF
TRBV7-9,TRBD2,TRBJ2-1,few,TGTGCCAGCAGCCCGTTTGGTAGCGGGGGGTACAATGAGCAGTTCTTC,CASSPFGSGGYNEQFF
TRBV3-1,TRBD2,TRBJ2-3,few,TGTGCCAGCAGCCAAGACGCCACTAGCGGGGGGAACACAGATACGCAGTATTTT,CASSQDATSGGNTDTQYF
TRBV5-1,.,TRBJ2-7,.,TGCGCCAGCGCCCAAGACTACGAGCAGTACTTC,CASAQDYEQYF
TRBV30,.,TRBJ2-3,.,TGTGCCTGGAAGACAGCCGGCACAGATACGCAGTATTTT,CAWKTAGTDTQYF
TRBV7-2,TRBD1,TRBJ1-1,.,TGTGCCAGCAGTCCTACAGGGGGCGTCACTGAAGCTTTCTTT,CASSPTGGVTEAFF
TRBV30,.,TRBJ2-3,few,TGTGCCTGGAGCGCGTTTTCCCCGGTCGTTCCAGATACGCAGTATTTT,CAWSAFSPVVPDTQYF
TRBV5-1,.,TRBJ1-1,.,TGCGCCAGCAGCTTGGATGGGGGATTGGGGAACACTGAAGCTTTCTTT,CASSLDGGLGNTEAFF
TRBV12-5,.,TRBJ2-5,.,TGTGCTAGTGGTTTGGAAGAGACCCAGTACTTC,CASGLEETQYF
TRBV24-1,.,TRBJ2-1,.,TGTGCCACCAGTAGGTCCGGGGTAGACTACAATGAGCAGTTCTTC,CATSRSGVDYNEQFF
TRBV6-5,.,TRBJ1-2,few,TGTGCCAGCAGCCTCTCCCCCGACCAACTCTCTGGCTACACCTTC,CASSLSPDQLSGYTF
TRBV7-9,.,TRBJ2-7,.,TGTGCCAGCAGCCCCCCGGACGGTGGGGACTACGAGCAGTACTTC,CASSPPDGGDYEQYF
TRBV6-2/TRBV6-3,TRBD2,TRBJ2-1,many,TGTGCCAGCACCTCAAGGACTAGCGGGAGCTCCTACAATGAGCAGTTCTTC,CASTSRTSGSSYNEQFF
TRBV28,TRBD1,TRBJ2-7,.,TGTGCCAGCAGCCGGCTTGGGACAGGGGACTACGAGCAGTACTTC,CASSRLGTGDYEQYF
TRBV12-3/TRBV12-4,TRBD1,TRBJ2-3,many,TGTGCCAGCAGTTTGTGGGACAGGGGCACAGATACGCAGTATTTT,CASSLWDRGTDTQYF
TRBV7-3,.,TRBJ1-1,.,TGTGCCAGCAGCTTGGAAGGATTGGGAAACACTGAAGCTTTCTTT,CASSLEGLGNTEAFF
TRBV5-5,TRBD1,TRBJ1-3,.,TGTGCCAGCAGCTTGCCCGGGACAGGGAAGGTGAAGCGAAACACCATATATTTT,CASSLPGTGKVKRNTIYF
TRBV30,.,TRBJ1-2,few,TGTGCCTCCTCACGTCAGAATAACTATGGCTACACCTTC,CASSRQNNYGYTF
TRBV15,TRBD2,TRBJ2-7,few,TGTGCCACCAGCAGAGATGTAGCGGGGGTTGCCTACGAGCAGTACTTC,CATSRDVAGVAYEQYF
TRBV11-2,TRBD2,TRBJ2-3,.,TGTGCCAGCAGCAAGGGGGGAATTTTTAGCGGGAGCGTCGCAGATACGCAGTATTTT,CASSKGGIFSGSVADTQYF
TRBV7-8,TRBD2,TRBJ2-7,few,TGTGCCAGCAGCTTAGCGGTTGGTCGAGGACTAGCGGGAGACGAGCAGTACTTC,CASSLAVGRGLAGDEQYF
TRBV4-2,.,TRBJ1-2,.,TGTGCCAGCAACCCTGATCCAGCTAACTATGGCTACACCTTC,CASNPDPANYGYTF
TRBV7-9,.,TRBJ2-5,.,TGTGCCAGCAGTCGCCAGTGGGGGAGTGAGGAGACCCAGTACTTC,CASSRQWGSEETQYF
TRBV12-3/TRBV12-4,.,TRBJ1-5,.,TGTGCCAGCAGTTTCAGGCTCCAGCCCCAGCATTTT,CASSFRLQPQHF
TRBV5-1,.,TRBJ2-7,few,TGCGCCAGCAGCTTCAGGGGGGATCGGGAAAACGAGCAGTACTTC,CASSFRGDRENEQYF
TRBV9,.,TRBJ2-2,.,TGTGCCAGCAGCGTAGTTCAGTCCGGGGAGCTGTTTTTT,CASSVVQSGELFF
TRBV4-3,TRBD1,TRBJ2-7,.,TGCGCCAGCAGCCCCGTTTACACAGGGGGCTACGAGCAGTACTTC,CASSPVYTGGYEQYF
TRBV27,TRBD2,TRBJ2-5,.,TGTGCCAGCAGTTCACTAGCGGGATCGGAGGAGACCCAGTACTTC,CASSSLAGSEETQYF
TRBV5-1,.,TRBJ1-3,many,TGCGCCAGCAGCCACACCTGGCCGGGGAGCTCTGGAAACACCATATATTTT,CASSHTWPGSSGNTIYF
TRBV12-3/TRBV12-4,TRBD1,TRBJ2-5,.,TGTGCCAGCAGTTTAACAGGGGGGCCCCAGTACTTC,CASSLTGGPQYF
TRBV23-1,.,TRBJ2-7,.,TGCGCCAGCAGTCGGGGCTTCTCCTACGAGCAGTACTTC,CASSRGFSYEQYF
TRBV20-1,.,TRBJ2-1,few,TGCAGTGCTAGAGATTTTGGTGGGTACTACAATGAGCAGTTCTTC,CSARDFGGYYNEQFF
TRBV3-1,TRBD2,TRBJ2-1,.,TGTGCCAGCAGCCAAGAACAGGGACTAGCGGGAGACGAGCAGTTCTTC,CASSQEQGLAGDEQFF
TRBV5-1,TRBD1,TRBJ2-7,.,TGCGCCAGCAGCTTACGACAGGGTTTCTACGAGCAGTACTTC,CASSLRQGFYEQYF